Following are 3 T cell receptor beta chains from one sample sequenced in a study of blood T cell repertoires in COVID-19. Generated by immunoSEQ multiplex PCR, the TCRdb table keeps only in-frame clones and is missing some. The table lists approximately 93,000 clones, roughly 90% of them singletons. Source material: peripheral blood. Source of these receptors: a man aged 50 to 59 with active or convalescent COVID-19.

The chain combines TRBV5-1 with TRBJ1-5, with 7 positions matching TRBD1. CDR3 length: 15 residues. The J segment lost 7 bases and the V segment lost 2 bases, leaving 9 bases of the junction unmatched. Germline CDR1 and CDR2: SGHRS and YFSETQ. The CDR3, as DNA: TGCGCCAGCAGCTTCACAGGGGCCAAGGAACAGCCCCAGCATTTT. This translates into CASSFTGAKEQPQHF.

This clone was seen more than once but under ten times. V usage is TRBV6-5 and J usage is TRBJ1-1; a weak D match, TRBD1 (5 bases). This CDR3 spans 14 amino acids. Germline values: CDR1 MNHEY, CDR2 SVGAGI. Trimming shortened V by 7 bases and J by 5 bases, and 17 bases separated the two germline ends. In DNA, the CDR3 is TGTGCCAGCACCACTGGACGGGAGGGGACTGAAGCTTTCTTT. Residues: CASTTGREGTEAFF.

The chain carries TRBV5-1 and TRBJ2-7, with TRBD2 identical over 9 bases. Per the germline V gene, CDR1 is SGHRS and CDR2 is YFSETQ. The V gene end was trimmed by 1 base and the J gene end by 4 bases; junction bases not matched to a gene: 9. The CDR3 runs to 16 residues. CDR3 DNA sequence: TGCGCCAGCAGCTTGAATCGCCTAGCGGGATCGTACGAGCAGTACTTC. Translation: CASSLNRLAGSYEQYF.